This record concerns one T cell receptor beta chain sequence. Its target is not known. This specimen belongs to a study of brain T cells in children with intractable seizures. General study findings and limits: Pre- and post-surgery blood differed in depth, so pre-surgery absences may be undersampling.

Germline V gene data show CDR1 as SNHLY and CDR2 as FYNNEI. The CDR3 is 14 residues long. Trimming shortened V by 7 bases and J by 7 bases, and 17 bases separated the two germline ends. This sample's time point: blood from clinic visit 5 months post-surgery; TSC patient then seizure free. Surgery cases with the highest brain T cell transcript signatures were chosen for sequencing. Profiling relied on immunoSEQ multiplex PCR, and the TCRdb table lists in-frame clones only, not all of them. Of 300,000 to 400,000 clones in the sample, over 85% were seen once. The sequencing here drew on peripheral blood, taken roughly 5 months after surgery. This chain connects TRBV2 to TRBJ2-1, with D perhaps assigned TRBD1 or TRBD2 (6 bases each). This TCR came from a boy in the first two years of life with tuberous sclerosis and intractable seizures. The CDR3 DNA is TGTGCCAGCATAAGGGGGGTTCCGTGGAATGAGCAGTTCTTC. It translates to CASIRGVPWNEQFF.